Below, one T cell receptor beta chain is given with its context. The antigen remains undetermined. Looked up from germline, CDR1 is SEHNR and CDR2 is FQNEAQ (reference sequence). The V end lost 5 bases, the J end lost 5 bases, and 18 bases lay between the germline ends. This CDR3 spans 15 amino acids. The data stem from a study of shared clonotypes between healthy human individuals. Whole-study context: Per donor, CD8 memory used one plate, CD8 naive used two, CD4 memory used three and CD4 naive used three.

Measured with immunoSEQ multiplex PCR; TCRdb has only the in-frame clones, and not every one. The sample comprises 1,400,000 or so clones, 97% to 99% of which are singletons, and 0.36% rests with the top ten. Study-wide results and limits: It was the few donors that limited the genetic and exposure-history diversity represented. Though the depth was large, rarefaction showed that sorted-subset sequencing was incomplete. Generally, naive subsets came out with larger estimated richness than memory subsets.

The TCR originated in a man in his thirties or forties in good health. The V call is TRBV7-9, the J call TRBJ2-5; possibly TRBD1 or TRBD2 for D (5 bases each). Sequenced material: naive CD4+ T cells sorted from blood. Indicated subset: CD45RA+ positively selected. Here the CDR3 DNA reads TGTGCCAGCAGCCCCACCGGGACGGTCGGGGAGACCCAGTACTTC. As protein: CASSPTGTVGETQYF.